Presented here are 5 T cell receptor beta chains from one specimen sequenced in a study of OX40 agonist ivuxolimab in advanced cancers. Assay used: immunoSEQ multiplex PCR; TCRdb lists only in-frame clones, some missing. The sample includes about 67,000 clones, roughly nine tenths seen only once; the top ten take about 0.31%. The sample here was CD4+ or CD8+ T cells sorted from blood, taken in a trial of the OX40 agonist ivuxolimab. All receptors derive from an adult with an advanced solid tumor such as melanoma, head and neck, liver or kidney cancer.

The V and J genes are TRBV9 and TRBJ1-3, with a tentative D call TRBD1 (6 bases). The CDR3 has 16 amino acids. Germline CDR1 and CDR2: SGDLS and YYNGEE. The germline V and J ends were trimmed by 0 bases and 4 bases, with 14 bases remaining between them. The CDR3 here is CASSVGGAELGNTIYF. CDR3 coding DNA: TGTGCCAGCAGCGTAGGGGGGGCAGAACTAGGAAACACCATATATTTT. Combining the CDR3 with reference TRBV9 and TRBJ1-3 gives the whole variable domain DSGVTQTPKHLITATGQRVTLRCSPRSGDLSVYWYQQSLDQGLQFLIQYYNGEERAKGNILERFSAQQFPDLHSELNLSSLELGDSALYFCASSVGGAELGNTIYFGEGSWLTVV.

The chain carries TRBV5-1 and TRBJ2-3; D not certain. Trimming took 4 bases from V and 0 from J, leaving 9 bases between them. There are 14 residues in the CDR3. CDR1 SGHRS and CDR2 YFSETQ come from the germline V gene. The CDR3 is CASSLGLSTDTQYF. The CDR3 DNA reads TGCGCCAGCAGCCTCGGTCTGAGCACAGATACGCAGTATTTT.

In this sample, this clone turned up a few times. The CDR3 loop is CAISDSPYGYTF. CDR3 bases: TGTGCCATTTCGGACAGTCCCTATGGCTACACCTTC. The rearrangement uses TRBV19 and TRBJ1-2; a weak D match, TRBD1 (6 bases). With 10 bases removed from V and 4 bases from J, the gap between germline ends came to 13 bases. This CDR3 is 12 amino acids long. Germline V lookup: CDR1 LNHDA, CDR2 SQIVND (reference sequence).

In this sample, this clone turned up a few times. The gene calls are TRBV15 and TRBJ2-2; the D gene is possibly TRBD2 (6 bases). Trimming cost V 0 bases and J 2 bases, with 16 bases left between them. The CDR3 loop spans 18 amino acids. CDR1 LNHNV and CDR2 YYDKDF come from the germline V gene (reference sequence). CDR3 coding DNA: TGTGCCACCAGCAGAGATCCGTCGGGGACTTTTAACACCGGGGAGCTGTTTTTT. This codes for CATSRDPSGTFNTGELFF.

The chain carries TRBV7-9 and TRBJ1-4; TRBD1 might be the D (5 bases). This CDR3 spans 16 amino acids. The V end lost 5 bases, the J end lost 2 bases, and 15 bases lay between the germline ends. CDR1 and CDR2 (germline): SEHNR, FQNEAQ (reference sequence). CDR3 DNA: TGTGCCAGCAGCACCACGGGGGGAGGTACTAATGAAAAACTGTTTTTT. Amino acids: CASSTTGGGTNEKLFF.